The 8 T cell receptor beta chains below were found in one sample sequenced in a study of human T cells and chemical hapten exposure. The time point here: patch test 1, 2 weeks after DPC sensitization. This sample's treatment: therapeutic diphenylcyclopropenone sensitization with weekly scalp DPC. A single record per CDR3 protein comes from TCRdb applying MiXCR to the RACE reads. This table has about 120,000 distinct CDR3 sequences, approximately 14% appearing once. This material consisted of whole blood, taken in connection with sensitization to the hapten diphenylcyclopropenone (DPC). These receptors were taken from a man aged 18 to 30 with alopecia areata. Some clones in this sample may be carry-over from other donors' samples.

The V and J genes are TRBV29-1 and TRBJ2-1, with 11 bases aligning to TRBD2. Germline CDR1 reads SQVTM; CDR2 reads ANQGSEA. CDR3 size: 12 residues. CDR3 region: CRTSGGPNEQFF. The DNA for the CDR3 is TGCAGAACTAGCGGGGGCCCCAATGAGCAGTTCTTC.

This clonotype was seen ten or more times. V gene TRBV10-2 combines with J gene TRBJ2-1, with 13 bases matching TRBD2. V trimming: 10 bases; J trimming: 7 bases; junction bases outside the gene matches: 10. CDR1 and CDR2 from the germline V gene are WSHSY and SAAADI. This CDR3 spans 15 amino acids. The CDR3 DNA sequence: TGCGCCATTCTCGCGGGACTAGCGGGAAGTAATGAGCAGTTCTTC. This sequence encodes CAILAGLAGSNEQFF.

This clonotype came up many times. The gene calls are TRBV7-3 and TRBJ2-1; D gene unclear. The V gene lost 4 bases and the J gene lost 5 bases, with 9 bases spanning the gap. CDR1 and CDR2 (germline): SGHTA, FQGTGA. CDR3 length: 13 amino acids. The CDR3 protein is CASSSSHDNEQFF. The CDR3 bases are TGTGCCAGCAGCTCCTCACATGACAATGAGCAGTTCTTC.

The chain joins TRBV10-2 to TRBJ2-3, with D possibly TRBD2 on 7 matching bases. Germline values: CDR1 WSHSY, CDR2 SAAADI. This CDR3 comprises 13 residues. V was cut by 10 bases and J by 1 base, with 12 bases left in between. DNA for the CDR3: TGCGCCACCGGGGGGCCCGGCACAGATACGCAGTATTTT. Translating it yields CATGGPGTDTQYF.

The CDR3 DNA sequence: TGTGCCAGCTCGGGGATTTACTATGGCTACACCTTC. Translated: CASSGIYYGYTF. The chain has TRBV2 and TRBJ1-2, with D hard to call. V lost 8 bases and J 3 bases, leaving 10 bases between the germline ends. The length of the CDR3 is 12 residues. The germline V gene encodes CDR1 SNHLY and CDR2 FYNNEI.

This clonotype was observed a few times. The chain's CDR3 is CASSRDQKSAKNIQYF. The DNA of the CDR3 is TGTGCCAGCAGCCGTGACCAGAAATCGGCCAAAAACATTCAGTACTTC. V is TRBV27 and J is TRBJ2-4; no definite D call. Germline CDR1 and CDR2: MNHEY and SMNVEV (reference sequence). This CDR3 spans 16 amino acids. The V end was cut by 6 bases, the J end by 1 base, with 16 bases between.

The V and J genes are TRBV5-1 and TRBJ2-3; 9 bases match TRBD1. The V segment lost 0 bases and the J segment 4 bases; nucleotides outside the gene matches: 6. This CDR3 has 16 residues. Germline lookup yields CDR1 SGHRS and CDR2 YFSETQ. CDR3 sequence (DNA): TGCGCCAGCAGCTTGGCCCACAGGGGGCGCCCAGATACGCAGTATTTT. Its protein is CASSLAHRGRPDTQYF.

A few counts support this clonotype. The chain uses TRBV19 and TRBJ1-2; D is uncertain. Between the trimmed V and J ends, which lost 3 bases and 0 bases, there was a span of 11 bases. The CDR3 loop spans 15 amino acids. CDR1 is LNHDA, CDR2 SQIVND, per germline (reference sequence). The DNA of the CDR3 is TGTGCCAGTAGTATCCAGGCCGCCTCTAACTATGGCTACACCTTC. This sequence encodes CASSIQAASNYGYTF. Drawing the rest from reference TRBV19 and TRBJ1-2, the complete variable domain is DGGITQSPKYLFRKEGQNVTLSCEQNLNHDAMYWYRQDPGQGLRLIYYSQIVNDFQKGDIAEGYSVSREKKESFPLTVTSAQKNPTAFYLCASSIQAASNYGYTFGSGTRLTVV.